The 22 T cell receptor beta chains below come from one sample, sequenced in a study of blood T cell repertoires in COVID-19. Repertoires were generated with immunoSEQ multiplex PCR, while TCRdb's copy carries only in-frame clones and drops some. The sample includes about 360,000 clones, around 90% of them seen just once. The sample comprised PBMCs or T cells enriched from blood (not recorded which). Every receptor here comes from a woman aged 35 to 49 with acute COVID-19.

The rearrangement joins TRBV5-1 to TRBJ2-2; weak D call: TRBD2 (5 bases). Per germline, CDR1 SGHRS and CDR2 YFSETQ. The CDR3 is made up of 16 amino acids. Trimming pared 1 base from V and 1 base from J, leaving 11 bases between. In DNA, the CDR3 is TGCGCCAGCAGCTTGAGACTACCGATGAACACCGGGGAGCTGTTTTTT. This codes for CASSLRLPMNTGELFF.

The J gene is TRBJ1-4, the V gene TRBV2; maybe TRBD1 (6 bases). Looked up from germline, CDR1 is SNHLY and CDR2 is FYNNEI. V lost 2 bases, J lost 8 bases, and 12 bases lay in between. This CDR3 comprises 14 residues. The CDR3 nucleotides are TGTGCCAGCAGTGAACTGGCAGGGGTGGAAAAACTGTTTTTT. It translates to CASSELAGVEKLFF.

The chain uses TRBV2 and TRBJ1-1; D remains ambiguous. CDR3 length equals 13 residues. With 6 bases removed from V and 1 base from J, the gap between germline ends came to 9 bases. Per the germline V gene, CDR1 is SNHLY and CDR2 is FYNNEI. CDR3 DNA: TGTGCCAGCAGCCGCGCAGGGAACACTGAAGCTTTCTTT. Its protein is CASSRAGNTEAFF.

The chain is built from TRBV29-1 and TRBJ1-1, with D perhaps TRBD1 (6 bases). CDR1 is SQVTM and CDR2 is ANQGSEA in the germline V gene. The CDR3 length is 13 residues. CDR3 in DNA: TGCATCGCCCGGGACATACTGAACACTGAAGCTTTCTTT. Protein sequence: CIARDILNTEAFF.

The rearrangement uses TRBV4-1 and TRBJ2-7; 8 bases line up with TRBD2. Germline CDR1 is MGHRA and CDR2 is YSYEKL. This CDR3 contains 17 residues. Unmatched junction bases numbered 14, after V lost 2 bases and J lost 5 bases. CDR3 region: CASSQNIPPRGVHEQYF. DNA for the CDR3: TGCGCCAGCAGCCAAAACATCCCGCCGCGGGGGGTGCACGAGCAGTACTTC.

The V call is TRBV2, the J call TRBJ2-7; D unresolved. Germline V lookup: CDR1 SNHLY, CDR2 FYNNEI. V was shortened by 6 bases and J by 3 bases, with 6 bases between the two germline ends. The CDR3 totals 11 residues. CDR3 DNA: TGTGCCAGCAGGAGCTACTACGAGCAGTACTTC. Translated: CASRSYYEQYF.

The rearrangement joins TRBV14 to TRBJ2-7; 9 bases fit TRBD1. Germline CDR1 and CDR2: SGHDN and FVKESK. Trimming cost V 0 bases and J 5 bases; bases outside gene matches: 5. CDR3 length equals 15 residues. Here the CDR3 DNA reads TGTGCCAGCAGCCAAGATTGGACAGGGGTAAACGAGCAGTACTTC. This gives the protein CASSQDWTGVNEQYF.

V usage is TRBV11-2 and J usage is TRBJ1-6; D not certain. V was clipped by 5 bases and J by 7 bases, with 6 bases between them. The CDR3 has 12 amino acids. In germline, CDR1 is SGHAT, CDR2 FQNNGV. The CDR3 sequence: CASSIINSPLHF. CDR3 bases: TGTGCCAGCAGCATAATAAATTCACCCCTCCACTTT.

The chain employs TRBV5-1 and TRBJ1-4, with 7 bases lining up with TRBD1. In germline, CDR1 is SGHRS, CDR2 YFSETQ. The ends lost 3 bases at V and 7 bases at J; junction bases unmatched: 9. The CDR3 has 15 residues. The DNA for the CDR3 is TGCGCCAGCAGCTCGATACAGGGGAAAGGTGAAAAACTGTTTTTT. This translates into CASSSIQGKGEKLFF.

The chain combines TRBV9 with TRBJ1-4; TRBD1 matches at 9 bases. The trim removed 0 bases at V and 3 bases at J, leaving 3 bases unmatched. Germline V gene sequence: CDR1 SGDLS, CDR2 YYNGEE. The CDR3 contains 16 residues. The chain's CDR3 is CASSVDRGLANEKLFF. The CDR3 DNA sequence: TGTGCCAGCAGCGTAGACAGGGGGCTGGCTAATGAAAAACTGTTTTTT.

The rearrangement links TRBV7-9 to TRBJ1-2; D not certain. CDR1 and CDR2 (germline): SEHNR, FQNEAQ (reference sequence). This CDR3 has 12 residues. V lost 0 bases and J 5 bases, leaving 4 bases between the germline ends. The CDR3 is CASSLAPYGYTF. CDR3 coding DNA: TGTGCCAGCAGCTTAGCCCCTTATGGCTACACCTTC.

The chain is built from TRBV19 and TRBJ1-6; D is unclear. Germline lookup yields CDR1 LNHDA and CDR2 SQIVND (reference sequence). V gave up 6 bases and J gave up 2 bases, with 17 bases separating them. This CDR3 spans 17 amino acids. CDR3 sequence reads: CASSPDTPRAYNSPLHF. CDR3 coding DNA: TGTGCCAGTAGCCCTGACACCCCGAGGGCCTATAATTCACCCCTCCACTTT.

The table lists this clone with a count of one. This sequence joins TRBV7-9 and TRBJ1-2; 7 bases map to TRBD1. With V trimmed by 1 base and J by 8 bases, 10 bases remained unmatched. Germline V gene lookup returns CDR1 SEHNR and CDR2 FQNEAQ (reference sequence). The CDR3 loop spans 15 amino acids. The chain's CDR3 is CASSLVPRQGVGYTF. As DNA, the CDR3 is TGTGCCAGCAGCTTAGTCCCCCGGCAGGGGGTGGGCTACACCTTC.

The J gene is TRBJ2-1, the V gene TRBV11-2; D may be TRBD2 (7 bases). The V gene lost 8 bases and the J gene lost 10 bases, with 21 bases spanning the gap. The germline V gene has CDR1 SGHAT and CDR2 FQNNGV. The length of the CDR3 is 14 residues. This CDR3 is CASRPAGAAGEQFF. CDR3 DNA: TGTGCCAGCCGACCTGCGGGGGCCGCGGGCGAGCAGTTCTTC.

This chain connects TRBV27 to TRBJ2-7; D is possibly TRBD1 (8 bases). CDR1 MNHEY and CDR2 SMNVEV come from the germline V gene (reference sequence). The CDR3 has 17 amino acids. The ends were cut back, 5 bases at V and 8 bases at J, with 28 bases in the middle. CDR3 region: CASSLLWGGTGVRKQYF. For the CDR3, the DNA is TGTGCCAGCAGTCTTCTTTGGGGGGGGACAGGAGTACGCAAGCAGTACTTC.

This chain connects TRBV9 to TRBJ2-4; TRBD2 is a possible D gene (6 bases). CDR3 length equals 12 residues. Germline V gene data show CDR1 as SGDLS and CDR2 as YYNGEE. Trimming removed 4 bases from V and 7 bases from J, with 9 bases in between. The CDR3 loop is CASSPRGNIQYF. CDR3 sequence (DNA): TGTGCCAGCAGCCCACGGGGGAACATTCAGTACTTC. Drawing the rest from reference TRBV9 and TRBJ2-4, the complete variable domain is DSGVTQTPKHLITATGQRVTLRCSPRSGDLSVYWYQQSLDQGLQFLIQYYNGEERAKGNILERFSAQQFPDLHSELNLSSLELGDSALYFCASSPRGNIQYFGAGTRLSVL.

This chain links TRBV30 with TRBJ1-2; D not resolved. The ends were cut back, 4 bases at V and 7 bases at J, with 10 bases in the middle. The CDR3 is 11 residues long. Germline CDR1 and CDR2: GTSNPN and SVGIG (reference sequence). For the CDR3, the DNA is TGTGCCTGGATGCGGCTTCCTGGCTACACCTTC. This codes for CAWMRLPGYTF. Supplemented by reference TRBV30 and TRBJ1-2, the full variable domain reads SQTIHQWPATLVQPVGSPLSLECTVEGTSNPNLYWYRQAAGRGLQLLFYSVGIGQISSEVPQNLSASRPQDRQFILSSKKLLLSDSGFYLCAWMRLPGYTFGSGTRLTVV.

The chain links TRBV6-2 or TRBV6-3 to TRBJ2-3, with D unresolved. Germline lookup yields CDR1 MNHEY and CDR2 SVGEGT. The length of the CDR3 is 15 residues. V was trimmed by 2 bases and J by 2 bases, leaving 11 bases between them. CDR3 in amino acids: CASSYTGSFTDTQYF. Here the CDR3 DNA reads TGTGCCAGCAGTTACACCGGGTCTTTCACAGATACGCAGTATTTT.

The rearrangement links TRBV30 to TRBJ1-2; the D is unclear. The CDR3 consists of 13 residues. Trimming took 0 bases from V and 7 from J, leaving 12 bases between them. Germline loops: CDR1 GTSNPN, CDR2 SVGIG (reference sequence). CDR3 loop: CAWSVRLAGGYTF. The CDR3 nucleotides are TGTGCCTGGAGTGTACGTCTGGCGGGTGGCTACACCTTC.

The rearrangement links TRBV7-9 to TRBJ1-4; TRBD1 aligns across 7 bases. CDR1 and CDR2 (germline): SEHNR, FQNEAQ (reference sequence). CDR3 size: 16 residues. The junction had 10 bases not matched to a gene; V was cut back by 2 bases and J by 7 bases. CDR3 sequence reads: CASSLKATGIGEKLFF. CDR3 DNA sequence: TGTGCCAGCAGCTTAAAGGCGACAGGGATTGGTGAAAAACTGTTTTTT.

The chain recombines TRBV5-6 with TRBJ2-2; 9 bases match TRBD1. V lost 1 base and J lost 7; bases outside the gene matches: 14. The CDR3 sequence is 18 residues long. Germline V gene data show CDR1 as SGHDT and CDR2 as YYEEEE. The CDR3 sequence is CASSLLGGQGSLGGELFF. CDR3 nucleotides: TGTGCCAGCAGCTTGTTGGGAGGACAGGGGTCTCTGGGCGGGGAGCTGTTTTTT.

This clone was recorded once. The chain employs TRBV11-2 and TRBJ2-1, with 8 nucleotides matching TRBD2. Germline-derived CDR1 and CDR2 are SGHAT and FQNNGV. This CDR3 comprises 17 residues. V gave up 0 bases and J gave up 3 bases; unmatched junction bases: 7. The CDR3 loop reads CASSLDSRGDIYNEQFF. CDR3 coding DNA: TGTGCCAGCAGCTTAGACTCGCGGGGGGACATCTACAATGAGCAGTTCTTC.